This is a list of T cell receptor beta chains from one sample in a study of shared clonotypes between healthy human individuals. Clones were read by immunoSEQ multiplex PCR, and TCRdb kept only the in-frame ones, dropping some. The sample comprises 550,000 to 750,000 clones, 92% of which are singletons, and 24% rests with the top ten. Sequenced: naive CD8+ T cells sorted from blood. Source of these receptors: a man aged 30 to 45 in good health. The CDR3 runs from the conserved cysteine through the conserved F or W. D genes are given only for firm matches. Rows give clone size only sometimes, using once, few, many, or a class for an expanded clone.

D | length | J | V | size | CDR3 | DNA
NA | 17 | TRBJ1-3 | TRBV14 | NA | CASSQDFQAYSGNTIYF | TGTGCCAGCAGCCAAGATTTTCAGGCTTACTCTGGAAACACCATATATTTT
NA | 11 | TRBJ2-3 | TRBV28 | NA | CATPFTDTQYF | TGTGCCACACCGTTCACAGATACGCAGTATTTT
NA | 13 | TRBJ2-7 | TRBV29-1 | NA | CSVFLGESYEQYF | TGCAGCGTTTTTTTAGGGGAATCCTACGAGCAGTACTTC
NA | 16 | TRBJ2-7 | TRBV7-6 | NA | CASSSRGRDRPYEQYF | TGTGCCAGCAGCTCGCGGGGTAGGGACAGACCTTACGAGCAGTACTTC
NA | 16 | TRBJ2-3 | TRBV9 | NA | CASSGEAQGYPDTQYF | TGTGCCAGCAGCGGAGAAGCACAGGGATATCCAGATACGCAGTATTTT
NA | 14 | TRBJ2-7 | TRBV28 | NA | CASRAQGNSYEQYF | TGTGCCAGCAGAGCACAGGGTAACTCCTACGAGCAGTACTTC
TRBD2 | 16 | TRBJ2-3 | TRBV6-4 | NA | CASSDYRAGGLDTQYF | TGTGCCAGCAGTGACTATAGAGCGGGAGGTCTGGATACGCAGTATTTT
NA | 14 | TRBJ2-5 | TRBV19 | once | CASSIDQSQETQYF | TGTGCCAGTAGTATAGACCAGAGCCAAGAGACCCAGTACTTC
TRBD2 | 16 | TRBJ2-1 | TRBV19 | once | CASTRTSGIRPNEQFF | TGTGCCAGTACTAGGACTAGCGGGATACGCCCCAATGAGCAGTTCTTC
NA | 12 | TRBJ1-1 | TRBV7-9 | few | CASSDYRTEAFF | TGTGCCAGCAGCGATTACAGAACTGAAGCTTTCTTT
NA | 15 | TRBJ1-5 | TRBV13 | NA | CASSYGTGANQPQHF | TGTGCCAGCAGCTACGGAACTGGGGCTAATCAGCCCCAGCATTTT
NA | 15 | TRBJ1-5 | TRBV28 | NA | CASSFPRTENQPQHF | TGTGCCAGCAGTTTCCCTAGGACAGAAAATCAGCCCCAGCATTTT
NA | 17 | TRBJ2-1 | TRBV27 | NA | CASSLFTGQKSYNEQFF | TGTGCCAGCAGTTTATTCACCGGACAGAAGTCCTACAATGAGCAGTTCTTC
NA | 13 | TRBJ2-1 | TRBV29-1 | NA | CSVLTTDYNEQFF | TGCAGCGTTCTAACCACCGACTACAATGAGCAGTTCTTC
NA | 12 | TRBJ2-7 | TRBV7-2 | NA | CASSLVGFEQYF | TGTGCCAGCAGCTTAGTTGGGTTCGAGCAGTACTTC
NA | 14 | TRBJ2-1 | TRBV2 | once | CAPRGGTSYNEQFF | TGTGCCCCCAGGGGGGGGACTTCCTACAATGAGCAGTTCTTC
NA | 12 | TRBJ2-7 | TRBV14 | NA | CASSRYEHEQYF | TGTGCCAGCAGCCGGTATGAACACGAGCAGTACTTC
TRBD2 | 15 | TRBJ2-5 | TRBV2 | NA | CASSGDSGTKETQYF | TGTGCCAGCAGTGGCGATAGCGGGACAAAAGAGACCCAGTACTTC
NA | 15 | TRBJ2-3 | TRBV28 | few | CASSPDTSRTDTQYF | TGTGCCAGCAGTCCTGACACTTCGCGCACAGATACGCAGTATTTT
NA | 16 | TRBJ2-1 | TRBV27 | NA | CASTSYSLSSYNEQFF | TGTGCCAGCACTTCGTATTCCCTGAGCTCCTACAATGAGCAGTTCTTC
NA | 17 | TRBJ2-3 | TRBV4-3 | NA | CASSQEVVGASTDTQYF | TGCGCCAGCAGCCAAGAAGTTGTCGGCGCGAGCACAGATACGCAGTATTTT
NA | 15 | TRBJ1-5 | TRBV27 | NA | CASSWGGLGNQPQHF | TGTGCCAGCAGTTGGGGGGGGCTGGGCAATCAGCCCCAGCATTTT
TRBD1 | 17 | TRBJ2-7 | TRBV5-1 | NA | CASCPTGLNTYEHEQYF | TGCGCCAGCTGCCCGACAGGGCTAAATACCTATGAGCACGAGCAGTACTTC
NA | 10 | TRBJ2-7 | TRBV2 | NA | CASRGNEQYF | TGTGCCAGCAGGGGGAACGAGCAGTACTTC
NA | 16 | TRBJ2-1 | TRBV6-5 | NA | CASSYSVTDRYNEQFF | TGTGCCAGCAGTTACTCGGTGACAGATAGATACAATGAGCAGTTCTTC
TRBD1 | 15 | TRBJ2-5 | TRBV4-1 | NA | CASSQVTGGGQTQYF | TGCGCCAGCAGCCAAGTAACAGGGGGCGGTCAGACCCAGTACTTC
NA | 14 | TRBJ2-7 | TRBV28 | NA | CASSLRIAGNEQYF | TGTGCCAGCAGCTTAAGGATCGCCGGCAACGAGCAGTACTTC
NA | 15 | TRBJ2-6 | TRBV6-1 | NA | CASSGLHSGANVLTF | TGTGCCAGCAGTGGACTTCACTCTGGGGCCAACGTCCTGACTTTC
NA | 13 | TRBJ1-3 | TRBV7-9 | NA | CASSYGQGNTIYF | TGTGCCAGCAGCTACGGACAGGGAAACACCATATATTTT
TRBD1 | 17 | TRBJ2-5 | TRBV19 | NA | CASSPSPGTGLQETQYF | TGTGCCAGTAGTCCTTCACCCGGGACAGGCCTTCAAGAGACCCAGTACTTC
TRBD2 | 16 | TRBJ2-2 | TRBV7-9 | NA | CASRPTSGANTGELFF | TGTGCCAGCAGGCCAACTAGCGGAGCGAACACCGGGGAGCTGTTTTTT
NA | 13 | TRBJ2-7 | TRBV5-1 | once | CASSIPGAYEQYF | TGCGCCAGCAGCATCCCTGGGGCCTACGAGCAGTACTTC
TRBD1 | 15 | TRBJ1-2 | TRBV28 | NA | CASSFIGDRNYGYTF | TGTGCCAGCAGTTTTATCGGGGACAGAAACTATGGCTACACCTTC
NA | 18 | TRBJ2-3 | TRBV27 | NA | CASPPPGCHSGGPDTQYF | TGTGCCAGCCCTCCCCCCGGTTGTCACTCCGGAGGGCCAGATACGCAGTATTTT
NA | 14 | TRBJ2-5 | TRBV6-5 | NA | CASSPTPMQETQYF | TGTGCCAGCAGTCCTACTCCAATGCAAGAGACCCAGTACTTC
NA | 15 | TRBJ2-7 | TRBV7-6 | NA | CASSLGAASSYEQYF | TGTGCCAGCAGCCTAGGGGCAGCGTCTTCCTACGAGCAGTACTTC
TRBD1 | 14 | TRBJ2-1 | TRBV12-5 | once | CASGASDRGNEQFF | TGTGCTAGTGGTGCCTCGGACAGGGGCAATGAGCAGTTCTTC
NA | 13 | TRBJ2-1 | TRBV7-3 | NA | CASSFPYSNEQFF | TGTGCCAGCAGCTTCCCCTACTCCAATGAGCAGTTCTTC
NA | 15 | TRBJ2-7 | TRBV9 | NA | CASSVDSGRVYEQYF | TGTGCCAGCAGCGTAGATAGCGGCAGGGTATACGAGCAGTACTTC
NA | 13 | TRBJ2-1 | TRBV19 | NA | CASSITRTHEQFF | TGTGCCAGTAGTATTACTAGGACCCATGAGCAGTTCTTC
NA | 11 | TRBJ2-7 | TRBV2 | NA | CASSGGYEQYF | TGTGCCAGCAGTGGAGGTTACGAGCAGTACTTC